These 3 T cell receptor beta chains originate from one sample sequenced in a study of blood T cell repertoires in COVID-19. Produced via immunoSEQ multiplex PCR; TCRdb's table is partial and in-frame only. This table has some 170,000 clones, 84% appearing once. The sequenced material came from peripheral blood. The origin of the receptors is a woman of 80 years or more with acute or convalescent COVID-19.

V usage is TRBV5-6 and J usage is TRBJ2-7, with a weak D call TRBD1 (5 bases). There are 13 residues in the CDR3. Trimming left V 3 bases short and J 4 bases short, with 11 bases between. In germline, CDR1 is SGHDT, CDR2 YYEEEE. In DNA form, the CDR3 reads TGTGCCAGCAGCTCGCCACAGGAATACGAGCAGTACTTC. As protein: CASSSPQEYEQYF.

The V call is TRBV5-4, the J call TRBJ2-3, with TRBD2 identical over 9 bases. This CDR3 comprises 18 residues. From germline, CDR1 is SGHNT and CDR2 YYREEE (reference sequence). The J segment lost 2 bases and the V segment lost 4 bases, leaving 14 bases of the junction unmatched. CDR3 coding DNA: TGTGCCAGCAGCCGCCGAGGCGGGGGGGGCGGTTTCACAGATACGCAGTATTTT. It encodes CASSRRGGGGGFTDTQYF. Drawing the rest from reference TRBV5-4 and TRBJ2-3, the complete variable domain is ETGVTQSPTHLIKTRGQQVTLRCSSQSGHNTVSWYQQALGQGPQFIFQYYREEENGRGNFPPRFSGLQFPNYSSELNVNALELDDSALYLCASSRRGGGGGFTDTQYFGPGTRLTVL.

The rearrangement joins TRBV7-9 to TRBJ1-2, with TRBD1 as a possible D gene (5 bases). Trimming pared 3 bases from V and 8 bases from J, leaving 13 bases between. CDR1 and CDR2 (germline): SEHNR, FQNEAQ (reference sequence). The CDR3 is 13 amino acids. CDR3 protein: CASSFRGAGGYTF. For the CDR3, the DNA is TGTGCCAGCAGCTTTAGGGGCGCTGGAGGCTACACCTTC.